This T cell receptor beta chain is from a study of radiotherapy plus CTLA-4 blockade in lung cancer. Background on the study: Objective responses were seen in more than 15% of patients, disease control in 31%.

Chemo-refractory metastatic non-small-cell lung cancer patients underwent focal radiation alongside CTLA-4 blockade with ipilimumab. There are 15 residues in the CDR3. Germline CDR1 and CDR2: SGHRS and YFSETQ. The V gene end was trimmed by 4 bases and the J gene end by 0 bases; junction bases not matched to a gene: 5. Assay used: immunoSEQ multiplex PCR; TCRdb lists only in-frame clones, some missing. The sample holds roughly 66,000 clones, around 86% seen once. The material was peripheral blood, obtained from a patient treated with radiotherapy plus ipilimumab. The rearrangement links TRBV5-1 to TRBJ2-7; 9 bases map to TRBD1. The receptor was derived from a human donor with non-small cell lung cancer who had a partial response to radiotherapy plus ipilimumab. As DNA, the CDR3 is TGCGCCAGCAGCCCGGGACAGGGATCCTCCTACGAGCAGTACTTC. It is translated as CASSPGQGSSYEQYF.